This T cell receptor (beta chain) came from a study of blood T cell repertoires in COVID-19. V lost 0 bases and J 2 bases, leaving 11 bases between the germline ends. The CDR3 is 15 residues long. Per the germline V gene, CDR1 is KGHSH and CDR2 is LQKENI. In the original analysis: Researchers report that nucleated cell counts were estimated from reference gene primer amplification. Sequencing used immunoSEQ multiplex PCR; TCRdb keeps in-frame clones, though not all of them. V, J and clone size reflect that table, while D and trimming were determined from the DNA. The repertoire holds roughly 36,000 clones, with roughly nine tenths as singletons.

This sequence originates from a man aged 55 to 70 with active or convalescent COVID-19. This chain connects TRBV18 to TRBJ2-7; a weak D match, TRBD1 (6 bases). Sequenced: peripheral blood. As DNA, the CDR3 is TGTGCCAGCTCACCACCAAGAGGGGGTGCCTACGAGCAGTACTTC. It encodes CASSPPRGGAYEQYF.